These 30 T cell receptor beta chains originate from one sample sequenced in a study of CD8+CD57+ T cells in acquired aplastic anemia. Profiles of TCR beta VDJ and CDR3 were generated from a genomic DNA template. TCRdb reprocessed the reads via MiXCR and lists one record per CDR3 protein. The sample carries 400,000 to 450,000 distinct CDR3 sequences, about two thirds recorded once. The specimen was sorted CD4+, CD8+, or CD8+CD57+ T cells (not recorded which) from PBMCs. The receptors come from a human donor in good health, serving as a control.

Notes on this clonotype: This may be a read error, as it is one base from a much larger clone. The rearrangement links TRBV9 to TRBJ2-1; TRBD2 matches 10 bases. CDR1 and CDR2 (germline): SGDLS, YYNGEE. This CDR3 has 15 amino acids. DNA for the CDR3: TGTGCCAGCAGCCCAGCGGGGGGGTACTACAATGAGCAGTCCTTC. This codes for CASSPAGGYYNEQSF.

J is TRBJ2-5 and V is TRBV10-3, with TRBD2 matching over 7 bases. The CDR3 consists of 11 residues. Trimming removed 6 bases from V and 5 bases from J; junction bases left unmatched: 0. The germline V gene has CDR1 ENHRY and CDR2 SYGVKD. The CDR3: CAIRGGETQYF. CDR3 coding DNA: TGTGCCATCAGGGGAGGGGAGACCCAGTACTTC.

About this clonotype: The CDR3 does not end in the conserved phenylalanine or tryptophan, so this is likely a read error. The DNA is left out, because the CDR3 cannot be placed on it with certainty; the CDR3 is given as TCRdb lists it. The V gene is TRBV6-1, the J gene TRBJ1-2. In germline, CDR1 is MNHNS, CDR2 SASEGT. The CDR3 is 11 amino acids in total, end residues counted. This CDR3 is CASSETIGLDI.

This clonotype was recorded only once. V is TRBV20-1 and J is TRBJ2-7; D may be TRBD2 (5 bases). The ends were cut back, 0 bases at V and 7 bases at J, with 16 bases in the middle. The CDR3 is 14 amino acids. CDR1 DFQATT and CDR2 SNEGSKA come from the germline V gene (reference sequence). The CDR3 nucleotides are TGCAGTGCTAGAGATGTTGGGAATACGGGGGAGCAGTACTTC. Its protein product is CSARDVGNTGEQYF.

The CDR3 nucleotides read TGTGCCAGCAGGATTGAAGAGACCCAGTACTTC. Protein: CASRIEETQYF. This rearrangement joins TRBV12-3 or TRBV12-4 to TRBJ2-5, with D hard to call. V lost 6 bases and J 3 bases, leaving 5 bases between the germline ends. CDR3 length equals 11 residues.

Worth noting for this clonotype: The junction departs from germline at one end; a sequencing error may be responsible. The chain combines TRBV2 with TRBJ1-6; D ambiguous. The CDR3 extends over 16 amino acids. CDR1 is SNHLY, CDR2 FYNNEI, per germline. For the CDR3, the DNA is TGTGCCAGCACCCCTCTCCACCAGAGAAACAATTTACCCCTCGACTTT. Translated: CASTPLHQRNNLPLDF. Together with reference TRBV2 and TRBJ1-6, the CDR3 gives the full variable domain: EPEVTQTPSHQVTQMGQEVILRCVPISNHLYFYWYRQILGQKVEFLVSFYNNEISEKSEIFDDQFSVERPDGSNFTLKIRSTKLEDSAMYFCASTPLHQRNNLPLDFGNGTRLTVT.

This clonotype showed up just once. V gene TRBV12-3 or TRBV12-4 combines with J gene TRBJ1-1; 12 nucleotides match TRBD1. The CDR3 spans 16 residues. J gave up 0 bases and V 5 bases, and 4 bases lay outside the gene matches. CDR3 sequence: CASSGDRGRMNTEAFF. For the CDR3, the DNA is TGTGCCAGCAGTGGGGACAGGGGGCGCATGAACACTGAAGCTTTCTTT.

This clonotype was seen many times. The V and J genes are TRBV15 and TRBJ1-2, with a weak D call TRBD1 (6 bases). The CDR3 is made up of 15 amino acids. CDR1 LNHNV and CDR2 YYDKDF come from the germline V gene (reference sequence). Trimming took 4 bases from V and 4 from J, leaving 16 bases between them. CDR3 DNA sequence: TGTGCCACCAGCAAAGGAGCAGGGGCGGTCTATGGCTACACCTTC. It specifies CATSKGAGAVYGYTF.

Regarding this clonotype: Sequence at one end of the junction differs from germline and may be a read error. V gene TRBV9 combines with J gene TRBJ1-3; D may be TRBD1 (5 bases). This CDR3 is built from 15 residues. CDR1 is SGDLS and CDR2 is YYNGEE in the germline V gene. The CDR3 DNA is TGTGCCAGCAGCGCGACAGTTTTCTCTGGAAACATCATATATTTT. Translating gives CASSATVFSGNIIYF. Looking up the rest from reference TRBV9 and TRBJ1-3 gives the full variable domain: DSGVTQTPKHLITATGQRVTLRCSPRSGDLSVYWYQQSLDQGLQFLIQYYNGEERAKGNILERFSAQQFPDLHSELNLSSLELGDSALYFCASSATVFSGNIIYFGEGSWLTVV.

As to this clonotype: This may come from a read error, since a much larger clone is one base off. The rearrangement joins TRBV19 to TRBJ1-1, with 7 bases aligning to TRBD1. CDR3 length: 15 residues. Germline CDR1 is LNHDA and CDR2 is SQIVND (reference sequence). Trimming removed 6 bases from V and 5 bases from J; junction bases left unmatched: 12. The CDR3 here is CASSIGQAPGTEAFF. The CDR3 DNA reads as TGTGCCAGTAGCATCGGACAGGCCCCGGGGACTGAAGCTTTCTTT.

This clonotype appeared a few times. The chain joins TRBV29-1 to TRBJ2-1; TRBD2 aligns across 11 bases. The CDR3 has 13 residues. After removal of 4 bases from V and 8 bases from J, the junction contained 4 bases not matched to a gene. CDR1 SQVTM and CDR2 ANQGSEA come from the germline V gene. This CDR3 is CSVGLAGNYEQFF. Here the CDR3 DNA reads TGCAGCGTTGGACTAGCGGGGAACTATGAGCAGTTCTTC.

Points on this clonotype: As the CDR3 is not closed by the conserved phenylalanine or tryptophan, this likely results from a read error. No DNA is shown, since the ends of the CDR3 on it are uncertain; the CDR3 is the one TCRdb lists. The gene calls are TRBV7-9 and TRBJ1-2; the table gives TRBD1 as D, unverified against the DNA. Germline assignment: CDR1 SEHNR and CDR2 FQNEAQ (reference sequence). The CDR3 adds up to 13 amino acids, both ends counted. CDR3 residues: CASSLARTGRTDT.

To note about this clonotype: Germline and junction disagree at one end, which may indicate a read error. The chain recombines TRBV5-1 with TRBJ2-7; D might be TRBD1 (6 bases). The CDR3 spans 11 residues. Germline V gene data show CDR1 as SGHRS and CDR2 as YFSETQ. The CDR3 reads CASSLAQGQHF. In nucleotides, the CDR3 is TGCGCCAGCAGCTTAGCGCAGGGGCAGCACTTC.

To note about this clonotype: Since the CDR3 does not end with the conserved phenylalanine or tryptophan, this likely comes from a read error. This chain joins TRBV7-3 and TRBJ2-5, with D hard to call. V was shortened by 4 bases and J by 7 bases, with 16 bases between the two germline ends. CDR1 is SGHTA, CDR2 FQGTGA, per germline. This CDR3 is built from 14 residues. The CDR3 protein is CASSSTPSSGTQYY. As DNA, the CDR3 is TGTGCCAGCAGCTCCACACCGTCTAGTGGGACCCAGTACTAC.

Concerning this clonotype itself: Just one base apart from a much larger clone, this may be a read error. The CDR3 loop reads CASSFAGNLFF. In nucleotides, the CDR3 is TGTGCCAGCAGTTTCGCCGGAAACCTGTTTTTT. The V gene is TRBV12-3 or TRBV12-4, the J gene TRBJ1-4; no definite D call. There are 11 residues in the CDR3. V shed 3 bases and J shed 14 bases, with 10 bases lying between them.

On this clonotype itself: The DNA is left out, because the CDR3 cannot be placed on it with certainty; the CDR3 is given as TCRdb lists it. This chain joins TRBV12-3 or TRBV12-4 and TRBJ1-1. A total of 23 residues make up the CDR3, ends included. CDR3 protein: CASSFYICSARALRRATNTEAFF.

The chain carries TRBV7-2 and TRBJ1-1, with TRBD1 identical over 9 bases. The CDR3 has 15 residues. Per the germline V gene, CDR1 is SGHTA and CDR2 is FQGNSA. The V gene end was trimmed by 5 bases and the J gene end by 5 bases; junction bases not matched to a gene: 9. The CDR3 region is CASSPTGGARTEAFF. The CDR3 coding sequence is TGTGCCAGCAGCCCGACAGGGGGTGCGAGGACTGAAGCTTTCTTT.

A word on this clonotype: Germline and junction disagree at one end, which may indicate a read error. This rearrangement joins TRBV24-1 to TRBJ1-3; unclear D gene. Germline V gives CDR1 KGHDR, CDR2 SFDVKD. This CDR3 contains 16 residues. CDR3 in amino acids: CASSDSRQAHWKPKYF. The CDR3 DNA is TGTGCCAGCAGTGATTCAAGGCAGGCGCATTGGAAGCCCAAATATTTT.

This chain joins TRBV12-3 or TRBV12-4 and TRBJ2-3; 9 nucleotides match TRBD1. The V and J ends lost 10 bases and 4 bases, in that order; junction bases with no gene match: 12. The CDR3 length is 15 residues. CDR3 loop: CATRAGTGRADTQYF. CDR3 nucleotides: TGTGCCACCCGTGCAGGGACAGGGCGGGCAGATACGCAGTATTTT.

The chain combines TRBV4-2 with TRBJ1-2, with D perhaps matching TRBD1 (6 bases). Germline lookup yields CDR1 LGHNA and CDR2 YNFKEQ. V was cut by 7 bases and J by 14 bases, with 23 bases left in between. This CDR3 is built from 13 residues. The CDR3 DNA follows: TGTGCCAGCACCCGGGACAAATCCTACGAGCAGACCTTC. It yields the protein CASTRDKSYEQTF.

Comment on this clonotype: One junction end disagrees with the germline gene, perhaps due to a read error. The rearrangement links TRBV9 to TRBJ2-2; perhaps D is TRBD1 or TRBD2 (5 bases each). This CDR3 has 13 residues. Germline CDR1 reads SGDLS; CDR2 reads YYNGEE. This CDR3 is CASSLGRTGATSF. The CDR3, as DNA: TGTGCCAGCAGCTTAGGCCGCACCGGGGCTACCTCTTTT.

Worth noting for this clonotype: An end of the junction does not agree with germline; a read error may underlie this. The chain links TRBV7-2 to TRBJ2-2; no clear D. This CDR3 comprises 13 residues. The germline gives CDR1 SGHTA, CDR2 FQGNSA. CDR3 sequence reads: CASSVSGGCRLCF. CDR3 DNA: TGTGCCAGCAGTGTGAGTGGTGGCTGCAGGCTGTGTTTT.

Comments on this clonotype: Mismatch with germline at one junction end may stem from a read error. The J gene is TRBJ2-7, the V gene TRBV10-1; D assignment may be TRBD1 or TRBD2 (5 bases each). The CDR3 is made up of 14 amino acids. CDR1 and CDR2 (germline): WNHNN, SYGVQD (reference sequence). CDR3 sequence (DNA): TGCGCCTGCAGTGACCCAGGGAGCGGCGAGACGCAGTACTTC. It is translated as CACSDPGSGETQYF.

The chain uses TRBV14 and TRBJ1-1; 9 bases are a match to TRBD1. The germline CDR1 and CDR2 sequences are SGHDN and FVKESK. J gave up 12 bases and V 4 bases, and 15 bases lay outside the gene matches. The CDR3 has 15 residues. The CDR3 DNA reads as TGTGCCAGCAGCCTACTAGGGACAGGGAACACTGTAACTTTCTTT. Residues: CASSLLGTGNTVTFF.

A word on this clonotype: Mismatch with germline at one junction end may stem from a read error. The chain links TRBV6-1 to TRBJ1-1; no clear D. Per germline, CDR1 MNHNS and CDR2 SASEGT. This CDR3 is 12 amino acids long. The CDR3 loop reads CASSDGYSEALF. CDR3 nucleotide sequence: TGTGCCAGCAGTGATGGGTACTCTGAAGCTCTCTTT.

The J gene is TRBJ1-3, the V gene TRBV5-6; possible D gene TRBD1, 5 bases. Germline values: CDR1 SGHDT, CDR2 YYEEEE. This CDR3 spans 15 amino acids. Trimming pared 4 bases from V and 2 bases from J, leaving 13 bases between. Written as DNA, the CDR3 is TGTGCCAGCAGCCCAGCGGGGGTCCCTGGAAACACCATATATTTT. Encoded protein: CASSPAGVPGNTIYF.

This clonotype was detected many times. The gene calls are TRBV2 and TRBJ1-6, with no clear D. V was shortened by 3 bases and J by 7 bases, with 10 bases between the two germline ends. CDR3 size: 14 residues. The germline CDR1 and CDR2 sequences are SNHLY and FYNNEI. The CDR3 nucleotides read TGTGCCAGCAGTGAGGGCCGGCGGAATTCACCCCTCCACTTT. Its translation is CASSEGRRNSPLHF.

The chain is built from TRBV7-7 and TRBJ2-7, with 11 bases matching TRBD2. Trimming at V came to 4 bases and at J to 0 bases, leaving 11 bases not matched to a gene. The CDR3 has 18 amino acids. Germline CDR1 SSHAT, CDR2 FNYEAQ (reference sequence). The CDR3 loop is CASSSRPSGGTNSYEQYF. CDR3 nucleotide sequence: TGTGCCAGCAGCTCAAGACCTAGCGGGGGGACTAACTCCTACGAGCAGTACTTC.

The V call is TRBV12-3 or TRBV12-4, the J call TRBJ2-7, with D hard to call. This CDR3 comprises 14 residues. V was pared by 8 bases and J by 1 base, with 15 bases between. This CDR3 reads CASGRPPLSYEQYF. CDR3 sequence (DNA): TGTGCCAGCGGCCGACCGCCTCTTTCCTACGAGCAGTACTTC.

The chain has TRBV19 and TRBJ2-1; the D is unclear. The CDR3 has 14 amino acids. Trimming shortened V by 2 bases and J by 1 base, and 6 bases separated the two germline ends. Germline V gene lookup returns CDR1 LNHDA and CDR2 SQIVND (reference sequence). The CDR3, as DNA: TGTGCCAGTAGTATATCGCGGTCCTACAATGAGCAGTTCTTC. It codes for CASSISRSYNEQFF.